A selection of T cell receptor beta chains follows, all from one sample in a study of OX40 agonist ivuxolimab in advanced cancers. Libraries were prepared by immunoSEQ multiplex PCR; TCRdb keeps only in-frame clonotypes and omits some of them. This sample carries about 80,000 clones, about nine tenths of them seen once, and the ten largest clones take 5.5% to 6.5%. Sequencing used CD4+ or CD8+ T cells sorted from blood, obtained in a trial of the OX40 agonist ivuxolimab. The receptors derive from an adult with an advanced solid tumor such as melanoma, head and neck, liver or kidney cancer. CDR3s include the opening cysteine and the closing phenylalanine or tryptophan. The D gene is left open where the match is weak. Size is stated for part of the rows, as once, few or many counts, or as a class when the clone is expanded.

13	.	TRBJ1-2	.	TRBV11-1	CASSPSDNYGYTF	TGTGCCAGCAGCCCCTCGGACAACTATGGCTACACCTTC
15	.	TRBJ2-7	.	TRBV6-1	CASSEGWGAGYEQYF	TGTGCCAGCAGTGAGGGTTGGGGGGCCGGCTACGAGCAGTACTTC
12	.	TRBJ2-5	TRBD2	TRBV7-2	CASSRGGETQYF	TGTGCCAGCAGTCGCGGGGGGGAGACCCAGTACTTC
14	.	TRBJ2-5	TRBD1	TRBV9	CASSVEDRGETQYF	TGTGCCAGCAGCGTAGAGGACAGGGGCGAGACCCAGTACTTC
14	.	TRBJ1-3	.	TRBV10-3	CATSLQVSGNTIYF	TGTGCCACCTCTCTACAGGTCTCTGGAAACACCATATATTTT
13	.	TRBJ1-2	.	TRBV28	CASSSQGYYGYTF	TGTGCCAGCAGTTCCCAGGGATACTATGGCTACACCTTC
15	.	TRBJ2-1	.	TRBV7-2	CASSLYSRGGNEQFF	TGTGCCAGCAGCCTCTACTCTCGAGGCGGCAATGAGCAGTTCTTC
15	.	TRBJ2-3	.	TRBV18	CASSHGGPGTDTQYF	TGTGCCAGCTCACACGGAGGGCCGGGCACAGATACGCAGTATTTT
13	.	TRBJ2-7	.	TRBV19	CASSIEEGYEQYF	TGTGCCAGTAGTATAGAAGAGGGCTACGAGCAGTACTTC
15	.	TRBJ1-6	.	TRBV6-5	CASPLSPSYNSPLHF	TGTGCCAGCCCCCTCTCGCCCTCCTATAATTCACCCCTCCACTTT
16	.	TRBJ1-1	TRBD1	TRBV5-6	CASSLDRGRRQTEAFF	TGTGCCAGCAGCTTGGATAGGGGGCGTCGACAAACTGAAGCTTTCTTT
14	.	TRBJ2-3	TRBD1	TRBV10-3	CAISEQGGTDTQYF	TGTGCCATCAGTGAACAGGGGGGAACAGATACGCAGTATTTT
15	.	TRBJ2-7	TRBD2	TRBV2	CASVSRLAGVNEQYF	TGTGCCAGCGTTAGCCGACTAGCGGGAGTTAACGAGCAGTACTTC
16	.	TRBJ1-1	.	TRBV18	CASSPQVELRNTEAFF	TGTGCCAGCTCACCACAAGTGGAACTACGCAACACTGAAGCTTTCTTT
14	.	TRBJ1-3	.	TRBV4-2	CASSHGGTGNTIYF	TGTGCCAGCAGCCACGGGGGGACTGGAAACACCATATATTTT
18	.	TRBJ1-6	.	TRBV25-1	CASSELGLTQAYNSPLHF	TGTGCCAGCAGTGAATTAGGGCTAACACAGGCCTATAATTCACCCCTCCACTTT
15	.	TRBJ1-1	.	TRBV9	CASSPRLGQNTEAFF	TGTGCCAGCAGCCCCCGACTCGGGCAGAACACTGAAGCTTTCTTT
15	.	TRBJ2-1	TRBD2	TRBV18	CASSPAERGDNEQFF	TGTGCCAGCTCACCTGCGGAGCGGGGAGACAATGAGCAGTTCTTC
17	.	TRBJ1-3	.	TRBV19	CASRDSGHSISGNTIYF	TGTGCCAGTAGGGACTCCGGACATTCCATCTCTGGAAACACCATATATTTT
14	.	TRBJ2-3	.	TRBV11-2	CASSLDFLGDTQYF	TGTGCCAGCAGCTTAGACTTCCTGGGGGATACGCAGTATTTT
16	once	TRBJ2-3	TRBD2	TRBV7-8	CASSASAGRATDTQYF	TGTGCCAGCAGCGCCTCCGCTGGGAGGGCTACAGATACGCAGTATTTT
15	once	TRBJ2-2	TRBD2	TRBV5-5	CASSLWREWHGELFF	TGTGCCAGCAGCTTGTGGCGGGAGTGGCACGGGGAGCTGTTTTTT
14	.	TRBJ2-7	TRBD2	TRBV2	CASRDGRGAYEQYF	TGTGCCAGCCGCGACGGACGGGGGGCCTACGAGCAGTACTTC
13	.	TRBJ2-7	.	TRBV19	CASKSGASYEQYF	TGTGCCAGTAAGTCTGGGGCTTCCTACGAGCAGTACTTC
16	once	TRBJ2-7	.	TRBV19	CASSHTRILSSYEQYF	TGTGCCAGTAGTCACACCAGGATCCTCAGCTCCTACGAGCAGTACTTC
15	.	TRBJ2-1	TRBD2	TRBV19	CASSMTSGRGSEQFF	TGTGCCAGTAGTATGACTAGCGGGAGAGGCAGTGAGCAGTTCTTC
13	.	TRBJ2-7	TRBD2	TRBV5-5	CASSLAGGVEQYF	TGTGCCAGCAGCTTGGCGGGAGGGGTGGAGCAGTACTTC
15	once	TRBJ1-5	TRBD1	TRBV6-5	CASSVNRDRDQPQHF	TGTGCCAGCAGTGTAAACCGGGACAGAGATCAGCCCCAGCATTTT
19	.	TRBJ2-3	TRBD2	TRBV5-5	CASSLEGTSGSGYTDTQYF	TGTGCCAGCAGCTTGGAGGGGACTAGCGGGTCCGGGTACACAGATACGCAGTATTTT
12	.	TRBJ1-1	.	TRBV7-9	CASSPGRTEAFF	TGTGCCAGCAGCCCAGGGAGGACTGAAGCTTTCTTT